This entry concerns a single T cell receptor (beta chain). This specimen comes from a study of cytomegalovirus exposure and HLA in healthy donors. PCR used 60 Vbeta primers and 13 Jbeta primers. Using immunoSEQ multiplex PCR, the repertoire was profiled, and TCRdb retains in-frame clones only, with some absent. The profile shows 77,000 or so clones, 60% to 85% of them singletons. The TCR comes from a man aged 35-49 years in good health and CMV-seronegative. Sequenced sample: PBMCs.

CDR3 bases: TGCAGTGCAGGTACGGGCACTGAAGCTTTCTTT. As protein: CSAGTGTEAFF. This rearrangement joins TRBV20-1 to TRBJ1-1; D ambiguous. The V and J ends lost 6 bases and 4 bases respectively, with 9 bases between them. Per the germline V gene, CDR1 is DFQATT and CDR2 is SNEGSKA (reference sequence). CDR3 length equals 11 residues.